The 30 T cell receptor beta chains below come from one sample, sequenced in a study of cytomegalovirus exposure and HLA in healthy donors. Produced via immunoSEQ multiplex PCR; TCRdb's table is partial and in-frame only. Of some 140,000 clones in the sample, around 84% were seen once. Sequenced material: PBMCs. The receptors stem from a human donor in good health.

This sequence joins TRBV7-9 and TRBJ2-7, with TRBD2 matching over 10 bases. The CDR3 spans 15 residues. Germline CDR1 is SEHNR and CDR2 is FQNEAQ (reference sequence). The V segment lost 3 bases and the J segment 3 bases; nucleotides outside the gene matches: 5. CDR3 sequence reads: CASSFRTSGNYEQYF. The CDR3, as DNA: TGTGCCAGCAGCTTCCGGACTAGCGGAAACTACGAGCAGTACTTC.

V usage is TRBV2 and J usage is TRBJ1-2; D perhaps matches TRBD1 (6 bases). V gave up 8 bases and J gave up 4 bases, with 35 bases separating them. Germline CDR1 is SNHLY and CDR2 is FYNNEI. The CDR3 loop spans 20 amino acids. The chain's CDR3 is CASYFSHEGGAGDLSYGYTF. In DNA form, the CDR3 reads TGTGCCAGCTATTTTTCCCATGAGGGGGGGGCTGGGGATCTCAGCTATGGCTACACCTTC.

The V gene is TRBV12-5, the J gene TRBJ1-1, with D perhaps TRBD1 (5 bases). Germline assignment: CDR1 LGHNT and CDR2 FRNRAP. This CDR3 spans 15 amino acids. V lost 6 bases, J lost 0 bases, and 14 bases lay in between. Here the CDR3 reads CASGPPRGMNTEAFF. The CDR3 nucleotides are TGTGCTAGTGGCCCCCCCCGGGGGATGAACACTGAAGCTTTCTTT.

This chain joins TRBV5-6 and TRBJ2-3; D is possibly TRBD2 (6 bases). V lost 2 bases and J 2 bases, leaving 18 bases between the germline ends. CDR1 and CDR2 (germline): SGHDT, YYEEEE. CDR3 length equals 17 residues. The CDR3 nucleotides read TGTGCCAGCAGCTTATTTTTAGCGGTTGAAAACACAGATACGCAGTATTTT. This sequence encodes CASSLFLAVENTDTQYF.

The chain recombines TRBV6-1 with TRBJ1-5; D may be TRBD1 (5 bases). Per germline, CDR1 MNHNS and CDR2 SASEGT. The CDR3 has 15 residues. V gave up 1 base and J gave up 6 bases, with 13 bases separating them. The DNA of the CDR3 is TGTGCCAGCAGTGAAGATGGGCAGGGCGGTCAGCCCCAGCATTTT. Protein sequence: CASSEDGQGGQPQHF.

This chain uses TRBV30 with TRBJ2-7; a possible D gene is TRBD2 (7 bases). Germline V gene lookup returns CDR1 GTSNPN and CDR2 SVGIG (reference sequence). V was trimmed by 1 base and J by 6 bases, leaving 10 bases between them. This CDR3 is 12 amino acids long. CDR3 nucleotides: TGTGCCTGGAGTGGAGGGGGGGCCGAGCAGTACTTC. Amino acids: CAWSGGGAEQYF.

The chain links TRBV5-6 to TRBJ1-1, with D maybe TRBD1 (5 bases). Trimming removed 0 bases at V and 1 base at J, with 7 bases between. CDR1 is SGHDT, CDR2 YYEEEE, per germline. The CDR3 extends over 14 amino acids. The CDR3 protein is CASSLGQKNTEAFF. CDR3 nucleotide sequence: TGTGCCAGCAGCTTGGGACAGAAGAACACTGAAGCTTTCTTT.

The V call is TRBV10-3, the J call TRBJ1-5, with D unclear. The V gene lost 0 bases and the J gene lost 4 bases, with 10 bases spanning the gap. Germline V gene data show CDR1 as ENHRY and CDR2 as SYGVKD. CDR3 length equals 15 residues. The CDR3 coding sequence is TGTGCCATCAGTGAGTCGGCACTAGATAATCAGCCCCAGCATTTT. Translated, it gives CAISESALDNQPQHF.

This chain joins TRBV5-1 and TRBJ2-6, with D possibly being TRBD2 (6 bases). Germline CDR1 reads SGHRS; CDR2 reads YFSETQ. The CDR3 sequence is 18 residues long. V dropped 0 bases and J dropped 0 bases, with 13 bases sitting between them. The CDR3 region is CASSLAAGLTSGANVLTF. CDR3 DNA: TGCGCCAGCAGCTTGGCCGCGGGGCTAACCTCTGGGGCCAACGTCCTGACTTTC.

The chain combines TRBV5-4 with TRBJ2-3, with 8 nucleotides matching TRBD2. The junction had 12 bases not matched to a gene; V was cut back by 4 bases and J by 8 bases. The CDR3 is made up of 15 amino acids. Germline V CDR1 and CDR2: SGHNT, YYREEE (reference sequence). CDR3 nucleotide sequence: TGTGCCAGCAGCCCCTTACCGGGGGGGCAGGGTACGCAGTATTTT. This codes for CASSPLPGGQGTQYF. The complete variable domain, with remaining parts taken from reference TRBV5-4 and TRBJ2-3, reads ETGVTQSPTHLIKTRGQQVTLRCSSQSGHNTVSWYQQALGQGPQFIFQYYREEENGRGNFPPRFSGLQFPNYSSELNVNALELDDSALYLCASSPLPGGQGTQYFGPGTRLTVL.

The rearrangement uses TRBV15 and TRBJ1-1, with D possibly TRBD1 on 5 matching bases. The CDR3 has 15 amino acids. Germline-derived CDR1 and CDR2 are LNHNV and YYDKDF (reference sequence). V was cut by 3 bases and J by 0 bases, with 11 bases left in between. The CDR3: CATSSGDRVNTEAFF. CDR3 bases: TGTGCCACCAGCAGTGGTGACAGAGTGAACACTGAAGCTTTCTTT.

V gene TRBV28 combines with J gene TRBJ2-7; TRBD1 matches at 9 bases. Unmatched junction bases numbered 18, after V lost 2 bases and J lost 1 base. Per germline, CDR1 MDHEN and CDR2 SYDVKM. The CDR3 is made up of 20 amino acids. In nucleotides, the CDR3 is TGTGCCAGCAGTTTAAACCTCCAATGGTCAGGGACAGGGAGATCCTACGAGCAGTACTTC. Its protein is CASSLNLQWSGTGRSYEQYF.

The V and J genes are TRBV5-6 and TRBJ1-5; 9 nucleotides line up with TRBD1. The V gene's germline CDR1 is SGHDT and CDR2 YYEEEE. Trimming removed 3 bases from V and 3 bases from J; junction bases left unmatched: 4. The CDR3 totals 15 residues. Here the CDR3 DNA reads TGTGCCAGCAGCTCCCTACAGGGGGCCAATCAGCCCCAGCATTTT. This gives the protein CASSSLQGANQPQHF.

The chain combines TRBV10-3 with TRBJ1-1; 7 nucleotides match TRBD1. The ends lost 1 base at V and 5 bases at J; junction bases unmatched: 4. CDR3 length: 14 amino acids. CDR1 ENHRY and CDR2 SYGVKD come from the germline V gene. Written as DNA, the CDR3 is TGTGCCATCAGTGAGTGGGGACAGAAGACTGAAGCTTTCTTT. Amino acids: CAISEWGQKTEAFF.

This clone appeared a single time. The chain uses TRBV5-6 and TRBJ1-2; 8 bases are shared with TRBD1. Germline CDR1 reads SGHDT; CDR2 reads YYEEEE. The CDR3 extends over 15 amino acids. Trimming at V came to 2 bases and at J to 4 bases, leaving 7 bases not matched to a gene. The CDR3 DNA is TGTGCCAGCAGCTTACGCCTGGACAGGGCCTATGGCTACACCTTC. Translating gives CASSLRLDRAYGYTF.

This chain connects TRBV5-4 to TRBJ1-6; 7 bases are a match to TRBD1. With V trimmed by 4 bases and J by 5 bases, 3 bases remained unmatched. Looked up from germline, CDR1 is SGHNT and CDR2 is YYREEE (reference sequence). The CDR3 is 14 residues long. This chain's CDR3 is CASSRQGDNSPLHF. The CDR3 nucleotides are TGTGCCAGCAGCAGACAGGGAGATAATTCACCCCTCCACTTT.

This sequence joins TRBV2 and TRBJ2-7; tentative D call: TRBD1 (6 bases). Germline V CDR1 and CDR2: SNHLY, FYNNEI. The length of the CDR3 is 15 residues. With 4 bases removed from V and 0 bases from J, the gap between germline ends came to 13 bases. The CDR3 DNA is TGTGCCAGCAGTGTTGACAGGACACGCTCCTACGAGCAGTACTTC. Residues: CASSVDRTRSYEQYF.

The DNA for the CDR3 is TGTGCCAGCAGTCTAGGACAGGCCGGCGAGCAGTACTTC. Translated, it gives CASSLGQAGEQYF. The chain recombines TRBV28 with TRBJ2-7; 7 nucleotides agree with TRBD1. V gave up 5 bases and J gave up 6 bases; unmatched junction bases: 7. Per the germline V gene, CDR1 is MDHEN and CDR2 is SYDVKM. The CDR3 extends over 13 amino acids.

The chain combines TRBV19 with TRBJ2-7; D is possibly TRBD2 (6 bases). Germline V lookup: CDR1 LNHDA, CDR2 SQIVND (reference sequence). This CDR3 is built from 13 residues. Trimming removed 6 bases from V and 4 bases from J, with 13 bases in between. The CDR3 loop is CASRSRERYEQYF. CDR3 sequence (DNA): TGTGCCAGTAGATCGCGGGAAAGGTACGAGCAGTACTTC.

The CDR3 DNA reads TGTGCCAGCAGCCACTTGGGGGAGGATGGAAACACCATATATTTT. As protein: CASSHLGEDGNTIYF. The J gene is TRBJ1-3, the V gene TRBV7-9; perhaps TRBD1 as D (5 bases). V was clipped by 5 bases and J by 3 bases, with 14 bases between them. Germline V gene lookup returns CDR1 SEHNR and CDR2 FQNEAQ (reference sequence). This CDR3 spans 15 amino acids.

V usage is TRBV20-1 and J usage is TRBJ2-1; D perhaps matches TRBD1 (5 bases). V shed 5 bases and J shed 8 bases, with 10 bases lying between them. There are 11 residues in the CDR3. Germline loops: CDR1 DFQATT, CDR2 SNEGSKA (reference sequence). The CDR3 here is CSAYRGDEQFF. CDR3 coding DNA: TGCAGTGCTTATAGGGGCGATGAGCAGTTCTTC.

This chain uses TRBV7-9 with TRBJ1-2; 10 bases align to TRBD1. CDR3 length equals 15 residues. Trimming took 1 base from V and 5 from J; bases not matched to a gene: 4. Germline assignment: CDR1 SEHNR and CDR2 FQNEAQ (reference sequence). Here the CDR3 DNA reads TGTGCCAGCAGCTTAGGAATGGACAGGGGGTATGGCTACACCTTC. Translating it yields CASSLGMDRGYGYTF.

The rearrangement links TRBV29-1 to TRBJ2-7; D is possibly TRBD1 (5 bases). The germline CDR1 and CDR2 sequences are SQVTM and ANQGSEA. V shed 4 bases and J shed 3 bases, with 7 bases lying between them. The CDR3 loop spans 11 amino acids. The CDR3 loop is CSVARDYEQYF. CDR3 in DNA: TGCAGCGTTGCCAGGGACTACGAGCAGTACTTC.

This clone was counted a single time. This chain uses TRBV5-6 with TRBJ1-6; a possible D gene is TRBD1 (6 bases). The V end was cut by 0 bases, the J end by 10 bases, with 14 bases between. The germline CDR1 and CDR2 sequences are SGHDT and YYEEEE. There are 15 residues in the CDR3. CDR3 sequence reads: CASSLGGGERSPLHF. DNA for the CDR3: TGTGCCAGCAGCTTGGGAGGGGGGGAACGATCACCCCTCCACTTT.

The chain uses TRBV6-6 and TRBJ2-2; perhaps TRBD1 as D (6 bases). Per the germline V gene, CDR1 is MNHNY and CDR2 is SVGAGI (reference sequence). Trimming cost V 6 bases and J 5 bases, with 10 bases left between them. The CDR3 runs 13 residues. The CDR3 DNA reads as TGTGCCAGCAGACCCACAGGGACCGGGGAGCTGTTTTTT. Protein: CASRPTGTGELFF.

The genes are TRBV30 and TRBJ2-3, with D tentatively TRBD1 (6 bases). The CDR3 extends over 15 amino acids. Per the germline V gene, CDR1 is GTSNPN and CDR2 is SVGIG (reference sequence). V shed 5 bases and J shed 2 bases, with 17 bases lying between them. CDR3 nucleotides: TGTGCCTGGGGTGGACAGTTAAGCTACACAGATACGCAGTATTTT. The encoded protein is CAWGGQLSYTDTQYF. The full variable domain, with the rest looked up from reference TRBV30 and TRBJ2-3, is SQTIHQWPATLVQPVGSPLSLECTVEGTSNPNLYWYRQAAGRGLQLLFYSVGIGQISSEVPQNLSASRPQDRQFILSSKKLLLSDSGFYLCAWGGQLSYTDTQYFGPGTRLTVL.

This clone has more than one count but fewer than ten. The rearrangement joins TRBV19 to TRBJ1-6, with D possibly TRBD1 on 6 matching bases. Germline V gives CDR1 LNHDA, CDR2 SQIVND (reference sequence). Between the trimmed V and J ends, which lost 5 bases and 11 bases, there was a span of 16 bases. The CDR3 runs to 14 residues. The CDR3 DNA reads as TGTGCCAGTAGTTCCCCGGACAGAATAACACCCCTCCACTTT. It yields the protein CASSSPDRITPLHF.

The DNA of the CDR3 is TGTGCCAGCAGCGAAGCCATGCTCGGGGAGAACTATGGCTACACCTTC. It yields the protein CASSEAMLGENYGYTF. The V call is TRBV9, the J call TRBJ1-2; D unclear. CDR3 length equals 16 residues. The V end lost 3 bases, the J end lost 2 bases, and 17 bases lay between the germline ends. CDR1 is SGDLS, CDR2 YYNGEE, per germline. The full variable domain, its missing parts supplied by reference TRBV9 and TRBJ1-2, is DSGVTQTPKHLITATGQRVTLRCSPRSGDLSVYWYQQSLDQGLQFLIQYYNGEERAKGNILERFSAQQFPDLHSELNLSSLELGDSALYFCASSEAMLGENYGYTFGSGTRLTVV.

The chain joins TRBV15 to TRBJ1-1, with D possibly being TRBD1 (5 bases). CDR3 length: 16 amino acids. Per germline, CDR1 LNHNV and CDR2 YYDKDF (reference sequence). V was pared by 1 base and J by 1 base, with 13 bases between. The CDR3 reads CATSRGGGIGNTEAFF. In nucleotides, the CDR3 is TGTGCCACCAGCAGAGGGGGGGGGATTGGGAACACTGAAGCTTTCTTT.

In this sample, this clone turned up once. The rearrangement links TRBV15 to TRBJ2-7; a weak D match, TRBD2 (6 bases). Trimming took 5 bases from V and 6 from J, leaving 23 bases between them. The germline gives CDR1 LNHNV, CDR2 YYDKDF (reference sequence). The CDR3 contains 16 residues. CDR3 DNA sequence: TGTGCCACCAGCCGAAAGTCGATCGGGAGCGTGTTCGAGCAGTACTTC. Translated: CATSRKSIGSVFEQYF.